The 16 T cell receptor beta chains in this list originate from one sample, sequenced in a study of high-grade serous ovarian cancer treatment subgroups (dated by TCRdb to the early 2020s). The library was generated by the immunoSEQ multiplex PCR assay. The source is immuneACCESS, and TCRdb retained only in-frame sequences with V and J called. Part of the clones is not carried over; for the studies checked, unresolved V genes explain less than half of this, and the remainder is unexplained. This sample is represented by about 16,000 clones; less than 90% of them were singletons. About 6.3% of the sample lies in the top ten. The tumor samples were collected prior to definitive surgery or chemotherapy. Sequenced: tumor tissue. These receptors were taken from a human donor with high-grade serous ovarian cancer.

The V gene is TRBV4-1, the J gene TRBJ2-2; D not certain. V lost 0 bases to trimming and J lost 3 bases, with 11 bases between them. CDR1 and CDR2 (germline): MGHRA, YSYEKL. The CDR3 contains 16 residues. The CDR3 spells CASSQDAGPYTGELFF. The DNA of the CDR3 is TGCGCCAGCAGCCAAGACGCCGGGCCCTACACCGGGGAGCTGTTTTTT.

This chain joins TRBV30 and TRBJ2-3; D gene unclear. CDR1 and CDR2 from the germline V gene are GTSNPN and SVGIG (reference sequence). V lost 0 bases to trimming and J lost 2 bases, with 3 bases between them. This CDR3 region has 12 residues. Here the CDR3 DNA reads TGTGCCTGGAGTGTCAACACAGATACGCAGTATTTT. Its protein product is CAWSVNTDTQYF.

This chain joins TRBV5-1 and TRBJ2-5; TRBD2 aligns across 12 bases. V was pared by 4 bases and J by 4 bases, with 8 bases of the junction left unmatched. The CDR3 length is 16 residues. Per germline, CDR1 SGHRS and CDR2 YFSETQ. The CDR3 DNA sequence: TGCGCCAGCAGCCCTTCGACTAGCGGGGGAGGAGAGACCCAGTACTTC. Encoded protein: CASSPSTSGGGETQYF. Full variable domain (missing parts from reference TRBV5-1 and TRBJ2-5): KAGVTQTPRYLIKTRGQQVTLSCSPISGHRSVSWYQQTPGQGLQFLFEYFSETQRNKGNFPGRFSGRQFSNSRSEMNVSTLELGDSALYLCASSPSTSGGGETQYFGPGTRLLVL.

The chain carries TRBV30 and TRBJ1-6, with D possibly being TRBD1 (6 bases). The CDR3 length is 13 residues. Deletions cut 4 bases from V and 8 bases from J, with 12 bases between. CDR1 and CDR2 (germline): GTSNPN, SVGIG (reference sequence). CDR3 in DNA: TGTGCCTGGACAGGGGACGAGGATTCACCCCTCCACTTT. Its protein is CAWTGDEDSPLHF.

The gene calls are TRBV4-1 and TRBJ2-1; D call uncertain. This CDR3 is 15 amino acids long. Germline V gene sequence: CDR1 MGHRA, CDR2 YSYEKL. Trimming removed 4 bases at V and 6 bases at J, with 16 bases between. CDR3 in DNA: TGCGCCAGCAGCCCACTCTATCCCTTGTTCAATGAGCAGTTCTTC. It encodes CASSPLYPLFNEQFF.

V is TRBV6-1 and J is TRBJ2-2; 7 bases match TRBD1. The junction had 7 bases not matched to a gene; V was cut back by 7 bases and J by 2 bases. The CDR3 totals 15 residues. Germline lookup yields CDR1 MNHNS and CDR2 SASEGT. The CDR3 loop is CASTRDSFNTGELFF. The CDR3, as DNA: TGTGCCAGCACTAGGGACAGCTTCAACACCGGGGAGCTGTTTTTT.

The J gene is TRBJ2-1, the V gene TRBV7-9; D ambiguous. Germline CDR1 and CDR2: SEHNR and FQNEAQ (reference sequence). This CDR3 contains 15 residues. The V gene lost 1 base and the J gene lost 2 bases, with 9 bases spanning the gap. The CDR3: CASSLVAGAYNEQFF. CDR3 sequence (DNA): TGTGCCAGCAGCTTAGTGGCAGGCGCCTACAATGAGCAGTTCTTC. Using reference TRBV7-9 and TRBJ2-1 for the parts outside the CDR3, the full variable domain is DTGVSQNPRHKITKRGQNVTFRCDPISEHNRLYWYRQTLGQGPEFLTYFQNEAQLEKSRLLSDRFSAERPKGSFSTLEIQRTEQGDSAMYLCASSLVAGAYNEQFFGPGTRLTVL.

This clone has only a few counts. The chain links TRBV27 to TRBJ1-3; possible D gene TRBD1, 5 bases. In germline, CDR1 is MNHEY, CDR2 SMNVEV (reference sequence). V was clipped by 5 bases and J by 2 bases, with 19 bases between them. The CDR3 sequence is 17 residues long. CDR3 DNA: TGTGCCAGCAGTAGCCGGTCATGGGGCTTGACTGGAAACACCATATATTTT. Its protein is CASSSRSWGLTGNTIYF.

The chain has TRBV19 and TRBJ2-2, with D hard to call. This CDR3 is 14 amino acids long. Trimming took off 1 base at V and 1 base at J, with 4 bases between the two ends. The V gene's germline CDR1 is LNHDA and CDR2 SQIVND (reference sequence). CDR3 sequence (DNA): TGTGCCAGTAGTATAGCAGGGAACACCGGGGAGCTGTTTTTT. Amino acids: CASSIAGNTGELFF.

The chain has TRBV5-8 and TRBJ2-3; TRBD1 matches at 7 bases. In germline, CDR1 is SGHTS, CDR2 YDEGEE. With V trimmed by 5 bases and J by 3 bases, 6 bases remained unmatched. The CDR3 has 14 residues. The CDR3 region has the DNA TGTGCCAGCAGTTACGGACAGGCGACAGATACGCAGTATTTT. The encoded protein is CASSYGQATDTQYF.

J is TRBJ2-5 and V is TRBV7-3, with TRBD2 matching over 8 bases. CDR3 size: 15 residues. V lost 2 bases, J lost 5 bases, and 7 bases stayed unmatched. Germline-derived CDR1 and CDR2 are SGHTA and FQGTGA. The CDR3 protein is CASSLAGGGWETQYF. The DNA for the CDR3 is TGTGCCAGCAGCTTAGCGGGGGGCGGTTGGGAGACCCAGTACTTC.

A note on this clone: The same CDR3 is also encoded by other DNA sequences in this sample. The rearrangement uses TRBV6-6 and TRBJ1-4, with 8 bases aligning to TRBD1. Germline trimming cut 4 bases from V and 4 bases from J; bases unmatched to any gene: 2. This CDR3 contains 14 residues. The germline V gene encodes CDR1 MNHNY and CDR2 SVGAGI (reference sequence). This chain's CDR3 is CASSSTGVNEKLFF. The DNA of the CDR3 is TGTGCCAGCAGTTCGACAGGGGTTAATGAAAAACTGTTTTTT.

This chain uses TRBV19 with TRBJ2-3; D is tentatively TRBD1 or TRBD2 (6 bases each). This CDR3 region has 15 residues. With 3 bases removed from V and 1 base from J, the gap between germline ends came to 11 bases. The germline V gene encodes CDR1 LNHDA and CDR2 SQIVND (reference sequence). The chain's CDR3 is CASSIMRGGTDTQYF. DNA for the CDR3: TGTGCCAGTAGTATTATGAGGGGGGGCACAGATACGCAGTATTTT.

Only a few counts were recorded for this clone. This chain joins TRBV19 and TRBJ1-5, with D unclear. Germline V gene data show CDR1 as LNHDA and CDR2 as SQIVND (reference sequence). This CDR3 comprises 13 residues. Trimming pared 8 bases from V and 4 bases from J, leaving 12 bases between. The CDR3 protein is CASAQRENQPQHF. DNA for the CDR3: TGTGCCAGTGCACAGCGAGAGAATCAGCCCCAGCATTTT. The variable domain in full, completed from reference TRBV19 and TRBJ1-5, reads DGGITQSPKYLFRKEGQNVTLSCEQNLNHDAMYWYRQDPGQGLRLIYYSQIVNDFQKGDIAEGYSVSREKKESFPLTVTSAQKNPTAFYLCASAQRENQPQHFGDGTRLSIL.

The chain links TRBV18 to TRBJ2-5; 8 bases align to TRBD1. The CDR3 is 15 residues long. Germline CDR1 reads KGHSH; CDR2 reads LQKENI. Unmatched junction bases numbered 8, after V lost 4 bases and J lost 4 bases. The CDR3 here is CASSLTGQGGETQYF. The CDR3 nucleotides are TGTGCCAGCTCACTTACCGGACAGGGAGGAGAGACCCAGTACTTC.

V and J are TRBV19 and TRBJ2-5; D is possibly TRBD1 or TRBD2 (5 bases each). Germline V lookup: CDR1 LNHDA, CDR2 SQIVND (reference sequence). V was shortened by 10 bases and J by 5 bases, with 20 bases between the two germline ends. CDR3 length equals 14 residues. The CDR3 reads CATKQTAARETQYF. CDR3 DNA: TGTGCCACTAAACAGACAGCGGCCAGGGAGACCCAGTACTTC. The full variable domain, its missing parts supplied by reference TRBV19 and TRBJ2-5, is DGGITQSPKYLFRKEGQNVTLSCEQNLNHDAMYWYRQDPGQGLRLIYYSQIVNDFQKGDIAEGYSVSREKKESFPLTVTSAQKNPTAFYLCATKQTAARETQYFGPGTRLLVL.